This entry concerns a single T cell receptor (beta chain). What it binds is not known. The sample originates from a study of T cells in localized non-small cell lung cancer. Study-level findings and limits: Heterogeneity cannot be ruled out, as sequencing used one tumor region only. A median of about 60 of the top 100 tumor clones appeared in adjacent lung, which was paired and uninvolved. The study linked higher blood T cell density to longer overall survival. Clonality of T cells reached its maximum in uninvolved adjacent lung, surpassing tumor.

Repertoires were generated with immunoSEQ multiplex PCR, while TCRdb's copy carries only in-frame clones and drops some. The profile shows tens of thousands of clones, roughly 89% of them singletons. Germline V gene lookup returns CDR1 SGDLS and CDR2 YYNGEE. The CDR3 covers 16 residues. Trimming cost V 5 bases and J 4 bases, with 20 bases left between them. The starting material was peripheral blood, obtained before any cancer treatment. The V and J genes are TRBV9 and TRBJ2-3; D is perhaps TRBD2 (6 bases). The sequence was collected from a male donor aged 60 or over with stage III squamous cell lung carcinoma. CDR3 residues: CASSMAGGPRPDTQYF. The CDR3 nucleotides read TGTGCCAGCAGTATGGCCGGAGGGCCAAGACCAGATACGCAGTATTTT.